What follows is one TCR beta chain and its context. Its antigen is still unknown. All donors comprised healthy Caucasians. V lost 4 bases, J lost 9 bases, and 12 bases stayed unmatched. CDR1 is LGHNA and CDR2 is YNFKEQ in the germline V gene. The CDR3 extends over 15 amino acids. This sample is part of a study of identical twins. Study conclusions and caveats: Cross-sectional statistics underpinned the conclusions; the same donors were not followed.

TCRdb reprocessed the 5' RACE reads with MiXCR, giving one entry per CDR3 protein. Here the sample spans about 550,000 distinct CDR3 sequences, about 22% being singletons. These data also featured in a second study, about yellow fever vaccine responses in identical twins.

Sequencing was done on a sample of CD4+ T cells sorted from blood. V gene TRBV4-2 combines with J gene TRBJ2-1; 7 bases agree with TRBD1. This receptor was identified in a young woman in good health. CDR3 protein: CASSPPGPPGGEQFF. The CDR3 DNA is TGTGCCAGCAGCCCACCTGGGCCCCCAGGGGGTGAGCAGTTCTTC.